What follows is one TCR beta chain and its context. Antigen: not known. RNA transcripts were the source from which TCR beta CDR3 regions were amplified. HTBI-primed RT-PCR formed the first round, and a multiplex PCR formed the second. TCRdb itself ran the multiplex PCR reads through MiXCR, one entry per CDR3 protein. The data hold a few hundred thousand distinct CDR3 sequences, with roughly 40% observed a single time. This sample is part of a study of Graves' ophthalmopathy and Graves' hyperthyroidism. V gave up 6 bases and J gave up 4 bases; unmatched junction bases: 4. The length of the CDR3 is 14 residues. Study results and caveats: Discrimination between ophthalmopathy and stable hyperthyroidism by a 13-signature model showed about 88% sensitivity and 70% to 82% specificity.

The source of this sequence is an adult man with Graves' hyperthyroidism. Sequences were obtained from peripheral blood or thyroid tissue (not recorded which). The V gene is TRBV12-3 or TRBV12-4, the J gene TRBJ2-2; the match to TRBD1 covers 8 bases. CDR3 amino acids: CASSRDRPTGELFF. CDR3 DNA: TGTGCCAGCAGCCGGGACAGGCCCACCGGGGAGCTGTTTTTT.